Presented here are 9 T cell receptor beta chains from one specimen sequenced in a study of blood T cell repertoires in COVID-19. TCRdb keeps only in-frame clones here, not all; method: immunoSEQ multiplex PCR. The sample lists 150,000 or so clones, over 70% occurring once. The sample was peripheral blood. Source of these receptors: a man at least 80 years old with acute or convalescent COVID-19.

The chain joins TRBV11-1 to TRBJ2-6; possible D gene TRBD1, 5 bases. The germline V and J ends were trimmed by 1 base and 4 bases, with 11 bases remaining between them. The germline V gene encodes CDR1 SGHAT and CDR2 FQDESV (reference sequence). The CDR3 totals 16 residues. In DNA, the CDR3 is TGTGCCAGCAGCTTAGTTAGGGGCTCGGGGGCCAACGTCCTGACTTTC. This sequence encodes CASSLVRGSGANVLTF.

The CDR3, as DNA: TGTGCCAGCAGCGTGGGAGTTACTAGCACAGATACGCAGTATTTT. It codes for CASSVGVTSTDTQYF. V usage is TRBV27 and J usage is TRBJ2-3; the D gene is possibly TRBD2 (5 bases). Trimming took off 6 bases at V and 0 bases at J, with 13 bases between the two ends. The CDR3 is 15 amino acids. Germline CDR1 MNHEY, CDR2 SMNVEV (reference sequence).

V usage is TRBV3-1 (or the pseudogene TRBV3-2) and J usage is TRBJ2-1, with D possibly matching TRBD1 (5 bases). The CDR3 is made up of 14 amino acids. Germline loops: CDR1 LGHDT, CDR2 YNNKEL (reference sequence). Trimming stripped 3 bases from V and 7 bases from J, with 13 bases between. CDR3 DNA: TGTGCCAGCAGCCACGAATTAGGGGTAAATGAGCAGTTCTTC. The encoded protein is CASSHELGVNEQFF.

The gene calls are TRBV6-6 and TRBJ2-5; D is unclear. Germline V gene sequence: CDR1 MNHNY, CDR2 SVGAGI (reference sequence). Trimming cost V 6 bases and J 0 bases, with 11 bases left between them. The CDR3 spans 14 residues. The CDR3 DNA reads TGTGCCAGCAGCAGTACGCGGTACCAAGAGACCCAGTACTTC. It specifies CASSSTRYQETQYF.

This CDR3 is CAWGGSTAEAFF. The CDR3, as DNA: TGTGCCTGGGGGGGCTCGACAGCTGAAGCTTTCTTT. This chain connects TRBV30 to TRBJ1-1, with D perhaps TRBD1 (6 bases). Trimming removed 5 bases from V and 6 bases from J, with 13 bases in between. Germline lookup yields CDR1 GTSNPN and CDR2 SVGIG (reference sequence). This CDR3 has 12 residues.

This clone appeared a few times. The chain links TRBV27 to TRBJ2-7; weak D call: TRBD1 (9 bases). The CDR3 runs to 15 residues. Per germline, CDR1 MNHEY and CDR2 SMNVEV (reference sequence). Trimming shortened V by 7 bases and J by 6 bases, and 22 bases separated the two germline ends. The chain's CDR3 is CASKRSGTGSVEQYF. The CDR3 DNA follows: TGTGCCAGCAAGCGTAGCGGGACAGGGTCTGTCGAGCAGTACTTC.

This clone was observed many times. J is TRBJ2-4 and V is TRBV6-5, with D possibly being TRBD1 (6 bases). Germline CDR1 reads MNHEY; CDR2 reads SVGAGI. The germline V and J ends were trimmed by 10 bases and 8 bases, with 21 bases remaining between them. This CDR3 has 14 residues. CDR3 region: CAIQQGPSVDIQYF. The CDR3 bases are TGTGCCATCCAACAGGGTCCGAGTGTGGACATTCAGTACTTC.

The chain links TRBV28 to TRBJ1-5; 7 bases agree with TRBD1. The CDR3 contains 17 residues. V lost 7 bases and J lost 5; bases outside the gene matches: 17. Germline V gene data show CDR1 as MDHEN and CDR2 as SYDVKM. The CDR3 nucleotides read TGTGCCAGCAATTGGGGCAACGGACAGGTTCGGTATCAGCCCCAGCATTTT. This translates into CASNWGNGQVRYQPQHF.

The J gene is TRBJ2-2, the V gene TRBV28; D unresolved. CDR3 length: 15 residues. V was trimmed by 3 bases and J by 1 base, leaving 9 bases between them. From germline, CDR1 is MDHEN and CDR2 SYDVKM. The CDR3 is CASSLVSRNTGELFF. The CDR3 bases are TGTGCCAGCAGTTTGGTTTCGAGGAACACCGGGGAGCTGTTTTTT. The entire variable domain, with the rest obtained from reference TRBV28 and TRBJ2-2, is as follows: DVKVTQSSRYLVKRTGEKVFLECVQDMDHENMFWYRQDPGLGLRLIYFSYDVKMKEKGDIPEGYSVSREKKERFSLILESASTNQTSMYLCASSLVSRNTGELFFGEGSRLTVL.